The entry below gives a single TCR beta chain sequence along with its context. The record originates from a study of blood T cell repertoires in COVID-19. Looking at the study overall: Material from acute and convalescent COVID-19 was sourced from the United States, Italy and Spain. T cells, B-cell-depleted T cells, or PBMCs supplied cDNA or gDNA.

CDR3 size: 15 residues. CDR1 is LNHDA and CDR2 is SQIVND in the germline V gene (reference sequence). V lost 5 bases and J lost 7; bases outside the gene matches: 9. In the original processing: Reference gene primers were amplified, and this amplification served to estimate nucleated cell counts. TCRdb's table, derived via immunoSEQ multiplex PCR, lists solely in-frame clones and lacks some. That table is the source of V, J and clone size, and D and trimming were worked out from the DNA. The repertoire consists of some 150,000 clones, with about nine tenths occurring once and the leading ten covering under 3%.

This rearrangement joins TRBV19 to TRBJ1-5; 9 bases line up with TRBD1. The receptor was isolated from a human donor in a cohort sampled during active COVID-19. The specimen was peripheral blood. CDR3 protein: CASSPPQGAAQPQHF. As DNA, the CDR3 is TGTGCCAGTAGTCCCCCACAGGGGGCGGCCCAGCCCCAGCATTTT.